The 11 T cell receptor beta chains listed next were all sequenced from one sample in a study of T cell repertoires in cytomegalovirus infection. TCRdb processed the reads anew with MiXCR; each CDR3 protein has one entry. Of roughly 230,000 distinct CDR3 sequences listed, about 15% are singletons. Material for sequencing was CD8+ T cells from PBMCs. Every receptor here comes from a human donor in good health (CMV status not recorded). Some clones in this sample may be carry-over from other donors' samples.

This clonotype has a count of ten or more. The CDR3 protein is CASSLGDRAKNEQYF. CDR3 sequence (DNA): TGTGCCAGCAGCTTAGGGGACAGGGCTAAGAACGAGCAGTACTTC. The chain combines TRBV7-9 with TRBJ2-7; 9 bases map to TRBD1. V was clipped by 1 base and J by 5 bases; unmatched bases: 6. The CDR3 totals 15 residues. Germline-derived CDR1 and CDR2 are SEHNR and FQNEAQ (reference sequence).

This clonotype has only a few counts. The chain links TRBV2 to TRBJ1-6; 9 bases map to TRBD1. Per germline, CDR1 SNHLY and CDR2 FYNNEI. V shed 7 bases, J shed 7 bases, and the junction held 8 bases outside the gene matches. The CDR3 loop spans 15 amino acids. For the CDR3, the DNA is TGTGCCAGCATACTCACCGGGACAGGGAATTCACCCCTCCACTTT. Translating it yields CASILTGTGNSPLHF. Full variable domain (rest looked up from reference TRBV2 and TRBJ1-6): EPEVTQTPSHQVTQMGQEVILRCVPISNHLYFYWYRQILGQKVEFLVSFYNNEISEKSEIFDDQFSVERPDGSNFTLKIRSTKLEDSAMYFCASILTGTGNSPLHFGNGTRLTVT.

This clonotype was seen at least ten times. The V and J genes are TRBV27 and TRBJ1-1; no definite D call. There are 13 residues in the CDR3. The germline CDR1 and CDR2 sequences are MNHEY and SMNVEV (reference sequence). Trimming removed 1 base at V and 0 bases at J, with 3 bases between. CDR3 bases: TGTGCCAGCAGTTTATTAGTGAACACTGAAGCTTTCTTT. As protein: CASSLLVNTEAFF.

V and J are TRBV29-1 and TRBJ2-1; possibly TRBD1 for D (6 bases). This CDR3 comprises 15 residues. Germline assignment: CDR1 SQVTM and CDR2 ANQGSEA. With 6 bases removed from V and 1 base from J, the gap between germline ends came to 16 bases. The CDR3 sequence: CSVRGTPFSYNEQFF. The CDR3 region has the DNA TGCAGCGTCCGAGGGACACCCTTTTCCTACAATGAGCAGTTCTTC.

V is TRBV6-1 and J is TRBJ2-5; a weak D match, TRBD2 (6 bases). Trimming took 5 bases from V and 4 from J, leaving 23 bases between them. Germline V CDR1 and CDR2: MNHNS, SASEGT. This CDR3 comprises 17 residues. This CDR3 reads CASSYAGIRDRGETQYF. The CDR3 DNA follows: TGTGCCAGCAGTTACGCGGGGATTAGAGATCGCGGAGAGACCCAGTACTTC.

This clonotype was seen a handful of times. This chain uses TRBV6-2 or TRBV6-3 with TRBJ2-6; D is undetermined. The CDR3 totals 18 residues. Germline CDR1 is MNHEY and CDR2 is SVGEGT. V lost 0 bases and J 0 bases, leaving 12 bases between the germline ends. The CDR3 is CASSYSAQPPSGANVLTF. The CDR3 DNA follows: TGTGCCAGCAGTTACTCGGCACAGCCTCCCTCTGGGGCCAACGTCCTGACTTTC.

There are many counts of this clonotype. The chain is built from TRBV7-2 and TRBJ1-2; 9 nucleotides agree with TRBD1. The CDR3 covers 15 residues. The junction had 6 bases not matched to a gene; V was cut back by 2 bases and J by 5 bases. The germline gives CDR1 SGHTA, CDR2 FQGNSA. This CDR3 reads CASSLTGGDSYGYTF. The DNA of the CDR3 is TGTGCCAGCAGCTTAACAGGGGGCGATAGTTATGGCTACACCTTC.

This clonotype was counted a few times. V is TRBV12-3 or TRBV12-4 and J is TRBJ1-1, with 7 bases fitting TRBD1. The CDR3 contains 15 residues. With 5 bases clipped from V and 1 base from J, the junction kept 7 bases outside the gene matches. CDR3 amino acids: CASSPRPGGNTEAFF. The CDR3 DNA sequence: TGTGCCAGCAGTCCTCGCCCAGGGGGGAACACTGAAGCTTTCTTT.

The chain combines TRBV6-8 with TRBJ2-1; 9 bases match TRBD2. With 6 bases clipped from V and 9 bases from J, the junction kept 15 bases outside the gene matches. Looked up from germline, CDR1 is MNHGY and CDR2 is SAAAGT. The CDR3 sequence is 16 residues long. The CDR3 DNA reads TGTGCCAGCAGCTTATCCCTCTGGGCGGGGGGGGCTGAGCAGTTCTTC. Protein product: CASSLSLWAGGAEQFF.

The chain employs TRBV29-1 and TRBJ2-7, with D hard to call. The germline V and J ends were trimmed by 4 bases and 1 base, with 11 bases remaining between them. Germline V lookup: CDR1 SQVTM, CDR2 ANQGSEA. The CDR3 length is 13 residues. CDR3 amino acids: CSVVDNVSYEQYF. The CDR3 coding sequence is TGCAGCGTTGTAGATAATGTTTCCTACGAGCAGTACTTC.

This chain uses TRBV20-1 with TRBJ2-6; 9 bases match TRBD2. Germline loops: CDR1 DFQATT, CDR2 SNEGSKA (reference sequence). This CDR3 has 18 amino acids. Trimming removed 0 bases from V and 3 bases from J; junction bases left unmatched: 9. CDR3 region: CSARDFRGGAGGANVLTF. CDR3 nucleotide sequence: TGCAGTGCTAGAGATTTTCGCGGGGGGGCCGGTGGGGCCAACGTCCTGACTTTC.